The rows below give T cell receptor beta chains drawn from one sample of a study of graft-versus-host responses after intestinal transplantation. Sequencing used immunoSEQ multiplex PCR; TCRdb keeps in-frame clones, though not all of them. The sample has just over 95,000 clones, around nine tenths seen once. These receptors have no identified antigens. The material sequenced was unstimulated CD4+ T cells sorted from spleen or lymph node cells, taken before intestinal transplant. Receptors were obtained from a human donor who received an intestinal transplant. The CDR3 runs from the conserved cysteine through the conserved F or W. The order of the fields is CDR3 length, J gene, V gene, D gene, CDR3 DNA, CDR3 protein. D genes are given only for firm matches.

15,TRBJ1-1,TRBV5-1,NA,TGCGCCAGCAGCTTGGTTTGGGGAGGGAACACTGAAGCTTTCTTT,CASSLVWGGNTEAFF
13,TRBJ2-7,TRBV5-1,NA,TGCGCCAGCCGTAACGGGTCCTTCTACGAGCAGTACTTC,CASRNGSFYEQYF
13,TRBJ1-4,TRBV6-5,TRBD1,TGTGCCAGCAGTTGGGACAGGGGTGAAAAACTGTTTTTT,CASSWDRGEKLFF
15,TRBJ2-2,TRBV7-8,TRBD1,TGTGCCAGCAGCGCTACAAACAGGGGGCTCGGGGAGCTGTTTTTT,CASSATNRGLGELFF
12,TRBJ2-5,TRBV28,NA,TGTGCCAGCAAAGCCCCTCCGGAGACCCAGTACTTC,CASKAPPETQYF
14,TRBJ1-2,TRBV5-6,NA,TGTGCCAGCAGCTTGGGGCCGGGACTGTATGGCTACACCTTC,CASSLGPGLYGYTF
12,TRBJ1-3,TRBV18,NA,TGTGCCAGCTCACCGTCGGTAGACACCATATATTTT,CASSPSVDTIYF
14,TRBJ2-1,TRBV9,TRBD2,TGTGCCACCTCGGCGGGAGGTCACTACAATGAGCAGTTCTTC,CATSAGGHYNEQFF
13,TRBJ1-2,TRBV14,NA,TGTGCCAGCAGCCAATTACAGGGTCGCGGCTACACCTTC,CASSQLQGRGYTF
17,TRBJ1-5,TRBV19,NA,TGTGCCAGTAGTAAGACGAAGGACAGTCCGGAGAATCAGCCCCAGCATTTT,CASSKTKDSPENQPQHF
15,TRBJ2-1,TRBV6-1,TRBD2,TGTGCCAGCAGTGCCGGGACTAGATTTAGTACTGAGCAGTTCTTC,CASSAGTRFSTEQFF
12,TRBJ1-6,TRBV30,TRBD1,TGTGCCTGGACAGGGGGAAGTTCACCCCTCCACTTT,CAWTGGSSPLHF
15,TRBJ1-2,TRBV10-1,NA,TGCGCCAGCAGGGCCCGGGACTCAAGAATCTATGGCTACACCTTC,CASRARDSRIYGYTF
14,TRBJ2-7,TRBV18,NA,TGTGCCAGCTCACAAGACAGGAGCTCCTACGAGCAGTACTTC,CASSQDRSSYEQYF
15,TRBJ2-7,TRBV5-4,NA,TGTGCCAGCAGCGTCGCGGGACTCCGGAACTACGAGCAGTACTTC,CASSVAGLRNYEQYF
15,TRBJ2-2,TRBV18,TRBD2,TGTGCCAGCCCTGGGACTAGCCGGAACACCGGGGAGCTGTTTTTT,CASPGTSRNTGELFF
19,TRBJ2-7,TRBV7-6,NA,TGTGCCAGCAGCTTAAACGGTGGCGGGCGTGCGCCTGAATTCTACGAGCAGTACTTC,CASSLNGGGRAPEFYEQYF
16,TRBJ1-1,TRBV28,NA,TGTGCCAGCCTTACAACCCTCTCAGGGAAGGGTGGTGAAGCTTTCTTT,CASLTTLSGKGGEAFF
16,TRBJ2-3,TRBV6-4,NA,TGTGCCAGCAGTGACTCCTCCGGGGGGCCGTCAGATACGCAGTATTTT,CASSDSSGGPSDTQYF
15,TRBJ2-3,TRBV30,TRBD1,TGTGCCGGGGATCGACAGGGCTCGAGCACAGATACGCAGTATTTT,CAGDRQGSSTDTQYF
16,TRBJ1-6,TRBV2,NA,TGTGCCAGCAGTGGGGCGAACGAGAACCTAAATTCACCCCTCCACTTT,CASSGANENLNSPLHF
14,TRBJ1-3,TRBV4-2,NA,TGTGCCAGCAGCCAAGCAGGGGACGGAAACACCATATATTTT,CASSQAGDGNTIYF
14,TRBJ1-1,TRBV5-1,NA,TGCGCCAGCAGCCCGACAGTTACCGGCACTGAAGCTTTCTTT,CASSPTVTGTEAFF
15,TRBJ1-2,TRBV9,NA,TGTGCCAGCAGCGTCAGGACAGTTCCCCCCTATGGCTACACCTTC,CASSVRTVPPYGYTF
13,TRBJ2-7,TRBV5-1,NA,TGCGCCAGCAGCCCCCGCTGGGAGGCCGAGCAGTACTTC,CASSPRWEAEQYF
14,TRBJ1-2,TRBV18,NA,TGTGCCAGCTCACCAAGATGGACAGACTATGGCTACACCTTC,CASSPRWTDYGYTF
15,TRBJ2-2,TRBV19,NA,TGTGCCAGTAACAAGGACGGGAGCCCTGTCGGGGAGCTGTTTTTT,CASNKDGSPVGELFF
14,TRBJ1-2,TRBV9,NA,TGTGCCAGCAGCGTAGACCGGGACACCTATGGCTACACCTTC,CASSVDRDTYGYTF
15,TRBJ2-3,TRBV5-8,NA,TGTGCCAGCAGCTTGAGGACAGTTAGCACAGATACGCAGTATTTT,CASSLRTVSTDTQYF